The rows below give T cell receptor beta chains drawn from one sample of a study of T cell repertoires in cytomegalovirus infection. One entry per CDR3 protein results from TCRdb running MiXCR on the reads. The top ten clones hold roughly 2.9% of a sample with approximately 750,000 distinct CDR3 sequences, 35% of them seen once. Sequencing was carried out using PBMCs. The receptors come from a human donor in good health (CMV status not recorded). Some clones in this sample may be carry-over from other donors' samples. Both conserved end residues are part of each CDR3. The order of the fields is V gene, D gene, J gene, clone size, CDR3 DNA, CDR3 protein. D genes are given only for firm matches. The size of a clone is reported for some rows only, either as once, few or many, or as a class for expanded clones.

v_gene: TRBV6-5
d_gene: -
j_gene: TRBJ1-2
abundance: -
CDR3nt: TGTGCCAGCAGTTACAGTCAGGTTGGATCTCTTGGTGGCTACACCTTC
CDR3aa: CASSYSQVGSLGGYTF

v_gene: TRBV7-8
d_gene: -
j_gene: TRBJ2-3
abundance: -
CDR3nt: TGTGCCAGCAGCTTAGAAGGTGGGGGATTGTTTATCAGGTGCACCGATACGCAGTATTTT
CDR3aa: CASSLEGGGLFIRCTDTQYF

v_gene: TRBV7-8
d_gene: -
j_gene: TRBJ1-1
abundance: many
CDR3nt: TGTGCCAGCAGCCTAGGGCTGTCAGGGTATTCTTCTGAAGCTTTCTTT
CDR3aa: CASSLGLSGYSSEAFF

v_gene: TRBV7-2
d_gene: -
j_gene: TRBJ1-1
abundance: many
CDR3nt: TGTGCCAGCAGCTTAAGGCCAGGGGATAAAGCTTTCTTT
CDR3aa: CASSLRPGDKAFF

v_gene: TRBV7-2
d_gene: TRBD2
j_gene: TRBJ2-7
abundance: many
CDR3nt: TGTGCCATAGAACGGGGGGACTCCTACGAGCAGTACTTC
CDR3aa: CAIERGDSYEQYF

v_gene: TRBV7-9
d_gene: -
j_gene: TRBJ2-7
abundance: few
CDR3nt: TGTGCCAGCAGCTACGGGACGGCGGGAATGGACGAGCAGTACTTC
CDR3aa: CASSYGTAGMDEQYF

v_gene: TRBV6-1
d_gene: -
j_gene: TRBJ1-5
abundance: few
CDR3nt: TGTGCCAGCAGTGAAGTATGGGGGGCTGGCAATCAGCCCCAGCATTTT
CDR3aa: CASSEVWGAGNQPQHF

v_gene: TRBV19
d_gene: -
j_gene: TRBJ1-1
abundance: few
CDR3nt: TGTGCCAGTAGTACTGCAGGGCTCCCCACTGAAGCTTTCTTT
CDR3aa: CASSTAGLPTEAFF

v_gene: TRBV6-5
d_gene: -
j_gene: TRBJ2-1
abundance: few
CDR3nt: TGTGCCAGCAGTTATGACGGGGCCACTTGGAATGAGCAGTTCTTC
CDR3aa: CASSYDGATWNEQFF

v_gene: TRBV6-6
d_gene: -
j_gene: TRBJ2-7
abundance: few
CDR3nt: TGTGCCAGCAGGAAGTCAGGCCACGAGCAGTACTTC
CDR3aa: CASRKSGHEQYF

v_gene: TRBV19
d_gene: TRBD1
j_gene: TRBJ1-1
abundance: -
CDR3nt: TGTGCCAGTAGTATCAACAGGGGGAGAGACACTGAAGCTTTCTTT
CDR3aa: CASSINRGRDTEAFF

v_gene: TRBV7-9
d_gene: TRBD1
j_gene: TRBJ2-5
abundance: -
CDR3nt: TGTGCCAGCAGCTCGAGGACAGGGGGCAGGGGGCAAGAGACCCAGTACTTC
CDR3aa: CASSSRTGGRGQETQYF

v_gene: TRBV27
d_gene: -
j_gene: TRBJ2-3
abundance: -
CDR3nt: TGTGCCAGCAGTTTATGGGGGGGCGCCGGTGATACGCAGTATTTT
CDR3aa: CASSLWGGAGDTQYF

v_gene: TRBV24-1
d_gene: -
j_gene: TRBJ2-2
abundance: few
CDR3nt: TGTGCCACCGAGACAGGGAGGGCCGGGGAGCTGTTTTTT
CDR3aa: CATETGRAGELFF

v_gene: TRBV18
d_gene: TRBD2
j_gene: TRBJ2-4
abundance: few
CDR3nt: TGTGCCAGCTCACCACGGGACTATGGAAACATTCAGTACTTC
CDR3aa: CASSPRDYGNIQYF

v_gene: TRBV24-1
d_gene: -
j_gene: TRBJ1-5
abundance: many
CDR3nt: TGTGCCACCAGTGAATCAGGGCGAGGGCAGCCCCAGCATTTT
CDR3aa: CATSESGRGQPQHF

v_gene: TRBV4-1
d_gene: -
j_gene: TRBJ1-2
abundance: -
CDR3nt: TGCGCCAGCAGCCAAGATTTCATTGATGGCTACACCTTC
CDR3aa: CASSQDFIDGYTF

v_gene: TRBV7-2
d_gene: TRBD1
j_gene: TRBJ2-1
abundance: many
CDR3nt: TGTGCCAGCAGCGGACGCGGACAGGGGGCACACGAGCAGTTCTTC
CDR3aa: CASSGRGQGAHEQFF

v_gene: TRBV19
d_gene: -
j_gene: TRBJ1-6
abundance: -
CDR3nt: TGTGCCAGTAGTAGGGGAAATAATTCACCCCTCCACTTT
CDR3aa: CASSRGNNSPLHF

v_gene: TRBV28
d_gene: -
j_gene: TRBJ2-5
abundance: -
CDR3nt: TGTGCCAGCAGTCTCCCTATAGCAGTCCCAAAGACCCAGTACTTC
CDR3aa: CASSLPIAVPKTQYF

v_gene: TRBV28
d_gene: TRBD2
j_gene: TRBJ2-7
abundance: -
CDR3nt: TGTGCCAGCAGTTTACGGCCTAGCGGGTTCTACGAGCAGTACTTC
CDR3aa: CASSLRPSGFYEQYF

v_gene: TRBV7-2
d_gene: -
j_gene: TRBJ1-1
abundance: many
CDR3nt: TGTGCCAGCAGCTTAAAACCCCTCGACAGGAACACTGAAGCTTTCTTT
CDR3aa: CASSLKPLDRNTEAFF

v_gene: TRBV28
d_gene: -
j_gene: TRBJ2-3
abundance: -
CDR3nt: TGTGCCAGCAGTTTGGAGAGGGCCGCAGATACGCAGTATTTT
CDR3aa: CASSLERAADTQYF

v_gene: TRBV27
d_gene: -
j_gene: TRBJ2-4
abundance: -
CDR3nt: TGTGCCAGCATGGGAGGACTGGACATTCAGTACTTC
CDR3aa: CASMGGLDIQYF

v_gene: TRBV7-2
d_gene: -
j_gene: TRBJ2-5
abundance: few
CDR3nt: TGTGCCAGCAGCTTATCACGGGTGTACCAAGAGACCCAGTACTTC
CDR3aa: CASSLSRVYQETQYF

v_gene: TRBV7-2
d_gene: -
j_gene: TRBJ1-2
abundance: few
CDR3nt: TGTGCCAGCAGCACCAACAGGGAATCTAACTATGGCTACACCTTC
CDR3aa: CASSTNRESNYGYTF

v_gene: TRBV19
d_gene: -
j_gene: TRBJ2-2
abundance: -
CDR3nt: TGTGCCAGTGGGAGAATACGGGACACCGGGGAGCTGTTTTTT
CDR3aa: CASGRIRDTGELFF

v_gene: TRBV7-6
d_gene: TRBD2
j_gene: TRBJ2-7
abundance: many
CDR3nt: TGTGCCAGCAGCTCTGGGACTAGCGGGGCCGTCGAGCAGTACTTC
CDR3aa: CASSSGTSGAVEQYF

v_gene: TRBV19
d_gene: -
j_gene: TRBJ2-7
abundance: -
CDR3nt: TGTGCCAGTAGTATAGAGGACTCGCCGTACGAGCAGTACTTC
CDR3aa: CASSIEDSPYEQYF

v_gene: TRBV6-5
d_gene: -
j_gene: TRBJ1-3
abundance: -
CDR3nt: TGTGCCAGCAGTCCTTCGGGGGCGTGGGGAAACACCATATATTTT
CDR3aa: CASSPSGAWGNTIYF

v_gene: TRBV28
d_gene: TRBD1
j_gene: TRBJ2-1
abundance: once
CDR3nt: TGTGCCAGCAGCTCCTACCGGGACAGGGGTATCAATGAGCAGTTCTTC
CDR3aa: CASSSYRDRGINEQFF

v_gene: TRBV19
d_gene: -
j_gene: TRBJ1-2
abundance: -
CDR3nt: TGTGCCAGTAGTGGACGGGGGGATCCTAACTATGGCTACACCTTC
CDR3aa: CASSGRGDPNYGYTF

v_gene: TRBV12-3/TRBV12-4
d_gene: -
j_gene: TRBJ1-1
abundance: -
CDR3nt: TGTGCCAGCAGGTGGCCTTCGAACACTGAAGCTTTCTTT
CDR3aa: CASRWPSNTEAFF

v_gene: TRBV5-6
d_gene: -
j_gene: TRBJ1-1
abundance: -
CDR3nt: TGTGCCAGCAGCTTGGAAACAGGACTGAACACTGAAGCTTTCTTT
CDR3aa: CASSLETGLNTEAFF

v_gene: TRBV7-2
d_gene: -
j_gene: TRBJ1-2
abundance: many
CDR3nt: TGTGCCAGCAGCGATACAGGGCATGGCTACACCTTC
CDR3aa: CASSDTGHGYTF

v_gene: TRBV7-6
d_gene: TRBD1
j_gene: TRBJ1-5
abundance: -
CDR3nt: TGTGCCAGCATCTTAGGGACAGGGTCCACTCAGCCCCAGCATTTT
CDR3aa: CASILGTGSTQPQHF

v_gene: TRBV6-5
d_gene: -
j_gene: TRBJ1-3
abundance: many
CDR3nt: TGTGCCAGCAGTCGCCAGGGTACGCCTGGAAACACCATATATTTT
CDR3aa: CASSRQGTPGNTIYF

v_gene: TRBV27
d_gene: -
j_gene: TRBJ2-2
abundance: -
CDR3nt: TGTGCCAGCAGTACCCTAGCAGGGAACACCGGGGAGCTGTTTTTT
CDR3aa: CASSTLAGNTGELFF

v_gene: TRBV6-8
d_gene: -
j_gene: TRBJ2-2
abundance: -
CDR3nt: TGTGCCAGCAGTTACTCGAATAGCTTTACCGGGGAGCTGTTTTTT
CDR3aa: CASSYSNSFTGELFF

v_gene: TRBV28
d_gene: TRBD2
j_gene: TRBJ2-5
abundance: few
CDR3nt: TGTGCCAGCAGTTTAGGGGTAGCGGGACCACCCCAAGAGACCCAGTACTTC
CDR3aa: CASSLGVAGPPQETQYF

v_gene: TRBV4-2
d_gene: -
j_gene: TRBJ1-1
abundance: -
CDR3nt: TGTGCCAGCAGCCAAGTTAGTAGGGGCGCGAACACTGAAGCTTTCTTT
CDR3aa: CASSQVSRGANTEAFF

v_gene: TRBV6-1
d_gene: TRBD1
j_gene: TRBJ1-2
abundance: few
CDR3nt: TGTGCCAGCGGGGGGACAGCTAACTATGGCTACACCTTC
CDR3aa: CASGGTANYGYTF

v_gene: TRBV7-9
d_gene: TRBD2
j_gene: TRBJ2-3
abundance: few
CDR3nt: TGTGCCAGCAGCGTTAGCGGGGGGGCTGTGGATACGCAGTATTTT
CDR3aa: CASSVSGGAVDTQYF

v_gene: TRBV19
d_gene: -
j_gene: TRBJ2-2
abundance: -
CDR3nt: TGTGCCAGTAGTCCAGGGGGGACCCATACCGGGGAGCTGTTTTTT
CDR3aa: CASSPGGTHTGELFF

v_gene: TRBV7-9
d_gene: -
j_gene: TRBJ1-6
abundance: few
CDR3nt: TGTGCCAGCAGCTTCGGGGGAAGCGCCTATAATTCACCCCTCCACTTT
CDR3aa: CASSFGGSAYNSPLHF

v_gene: TRBV11-2
d_gene: -
j_gene: TRBJ1-1
abundance: few
CDR3nt: TGTGCCAGCAGCTTAGAACCAGGACTGAACACTGAAGCTTTCTTT
CDR3aa: CASSLEPGLNTEAFF